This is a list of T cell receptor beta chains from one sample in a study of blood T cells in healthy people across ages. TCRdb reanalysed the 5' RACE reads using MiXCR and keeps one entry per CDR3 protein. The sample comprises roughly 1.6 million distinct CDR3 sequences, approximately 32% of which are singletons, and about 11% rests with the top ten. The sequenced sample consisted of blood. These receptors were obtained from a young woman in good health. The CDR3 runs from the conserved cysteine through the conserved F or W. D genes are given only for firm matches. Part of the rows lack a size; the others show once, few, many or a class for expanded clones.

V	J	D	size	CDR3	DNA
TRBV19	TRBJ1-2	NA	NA	CASKEGGIPISQMGYTF	TGTGCCAGTAAAGAGGGAGGCATTCCGATATCTCAAATGGGCTACACCTTC
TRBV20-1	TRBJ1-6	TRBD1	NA	CSARPPPGQKNSPLHF	TGCAGTGCTAGACCACCACCGGGACAGAAGAATTCACCCCTCCACTTT
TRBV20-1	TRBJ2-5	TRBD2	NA	CSARGPSGGTETQYF	TGCAGTGCTAGGGGCCCTAGCGGGGGAACAGAGACCCAGTACTTC
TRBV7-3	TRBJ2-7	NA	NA	CASSQLGGRDEQYF	TGTGCCAGCAGCCAACTCGGGGGGCGCGACGAGCAGTACTTC
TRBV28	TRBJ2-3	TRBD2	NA	CASSFLAGGSGTDTQYF	TGTGCCAGCAGTTTCCTAGCGGGAGGTTCGGGCACAGATACGCAGTATTTT
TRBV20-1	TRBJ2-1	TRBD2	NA	CSARVGGTVSYNEQFF	TGCAGTGCTAGAGTCGGGGGGACGGTTTCCTACAATGAGCAGTTCTTC
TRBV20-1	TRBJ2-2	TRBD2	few	CSASGRGPGELFF	TGCAGTGCTAGCGGGAGGGGCCCCGGGGAGCTGTTTTTT
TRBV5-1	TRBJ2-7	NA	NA	CAGSLASVYSYEQYF	TGCGCCGGCAGCTTGGCCAGCGTCTACTCCTACGAGCAGTACTTC
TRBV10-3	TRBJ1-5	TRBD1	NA	CAISEPRGTGLAQPQHF	TGTGCCATCAGTGAGCCGCGAGGGACAGGGCTTGCTCAGCCCCAGCATTTT
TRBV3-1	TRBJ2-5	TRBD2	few	CASSPLGSGLEETQYF	TGTGCCAGCAGCCCCCTGGGTAGCGGGCTGGAAGAGACCCAGTACTTC
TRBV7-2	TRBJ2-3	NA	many	CASSFQSNTDTQYF	TGTGCCAGCAGCTTCCAGTCAAACACAGATACGCAGTATTTT
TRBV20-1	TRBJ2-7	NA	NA	CSAGEVHYEQYF	TGCAGTGCCGGAGAGGTGCACTACGAGCAGTACTTC
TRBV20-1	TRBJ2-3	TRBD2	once	CSAPPSGRDTQYF	TGCAGTGCCCCACCTAGCGGGAGAGATACGCAGTATTTT
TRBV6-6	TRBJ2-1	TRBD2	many	CASSYSLAAIDEQFF	TGTGCCAGCAGTTACTCACTAGCGGCTATAGATGAGCAGTTCTTC
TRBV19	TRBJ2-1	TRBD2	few	CASETGGNEQFF	TGTGCCAGCGAGACCGGGGGGAATGAGCAGTTCTTC
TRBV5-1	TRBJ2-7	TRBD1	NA	CASSLGQHPMAQYF	TGCGCCAGTAGCTTGGGACAGCATCCTATGGCGCAGTACTTC
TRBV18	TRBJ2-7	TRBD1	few	CASSPGTGQDEQYF	TGTGCCAGCTCACCGGGGACAGGGCAGGACGAGCAGTACTTC
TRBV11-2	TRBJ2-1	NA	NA	CASSPTAGPGNEQFF	TGTGCCAGCAGCCCTACGGCAGGGCCAGGCAATGAGCAGTTCTTC
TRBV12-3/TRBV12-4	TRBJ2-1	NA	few	CASRTGATAPNEQFF	TGTGCCAGCAGAACGGGGGCAACTGCCCCCAATGAGCAGTTCTTC
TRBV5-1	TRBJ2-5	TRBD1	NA	CASSLGDRGEETQYF	TGCGCCAGCAGCTTGGGAGACAGGGGAGAAGAGACCCAGTACTTC
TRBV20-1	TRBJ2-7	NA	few	CSAIGPGFYEQYF	TGCAGTGCTATCGGGCCAGGATTCTACGAGCAGTACTTC
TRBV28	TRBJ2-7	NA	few	CASTPGDYFNEQYF	TGTGCCAGCACCCCTGGGGATTATTTCAACGAGCAGTACTTC
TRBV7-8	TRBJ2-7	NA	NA	CASSGWVESELPRLPYEQYF	TGTGCCAGCAGCGGCTGGGTCGAGTCGGAGCTGCCACGACTTCCCTACGAGCAGTACTTC
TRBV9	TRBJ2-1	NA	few	CASSKRTAYNEQFF	TGTGCCAGCAGCAAAAGGACAGCCTACAATGAGCAGTTCTTC
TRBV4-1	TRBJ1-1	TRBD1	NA	CASSQTGQGYTEAFF	TGCGCCAGCAGCCAAACGGGACAGGGATACACTGAAGCTTTCTTT
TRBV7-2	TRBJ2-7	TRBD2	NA	CASSLFTRELYEQYF	TGTGCCAGCAGCTTATTCACGCGGGAGCTCTACGAGCAGTACTTC
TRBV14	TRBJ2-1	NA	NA	CASSLRGTNEQFF	TGTGCCAGCAGCCTACGAGGTACCAATGAGCAGTTCTTC
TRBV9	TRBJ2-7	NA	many	CASSYTWQSYEQYF	TGTGCCAGCAGCTACACTTGGCAGTCCTACGAGCAGTACTTC
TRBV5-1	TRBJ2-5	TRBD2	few	CASSLEGLAGQTQYF	TGCGCCAGCAGCTTAGAGGGACTAGCCGGTCAGACCCAGTACTTC
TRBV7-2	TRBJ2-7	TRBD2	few	CASSFSGGQFYEQYF	TGTGCCAGCAGCTTCAGCGGGGGGCAATTCTACGAGCAGTACTTC
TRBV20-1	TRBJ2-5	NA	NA	CSADPDSSQETQYF	TGCAGTGCCGACCCGGACTCCTCCCAAGAGACCCAGTACTTC
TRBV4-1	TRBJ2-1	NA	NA	CASSPSWISYNEQFF	TGCGCCAGCAGCCCTTCCTGGATTTCCTACAATGAGCAGTTCTTC
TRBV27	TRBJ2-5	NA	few	CASSSLGTEDWAETQYF	TGTGCCAGCAGTTCGCTCGGGACGGAGGACTGGGCAGAGACCCAGTACTTC
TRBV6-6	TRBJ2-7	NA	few	CASSLNDGRVYEQYF	TGTGCCAGCAGCCTGAATGACGGTCGGGTCTACGAGCAGTACTTC
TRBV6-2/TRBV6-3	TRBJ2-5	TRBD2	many	CASNLGLANTYF	TGTGCCAGCAACCTGGGACTAGCCAACACGTACTTC
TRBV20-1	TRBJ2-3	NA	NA	CSASLAERDTQYF	TGCAGTGCTAGTTTAGCGGAGAGAGATACGCAGTATTTT
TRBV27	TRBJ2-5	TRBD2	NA	CASSFGRGGQETQYF	TGTGCCAGCAGTTTTGGGCGGGGGGGCCAAGAGACCCAGTACTTC
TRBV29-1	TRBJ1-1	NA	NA	CSGSEAGRAFF	TGCAGCGGGTCCGAGGCTGGGAGGGCTTTCTTT
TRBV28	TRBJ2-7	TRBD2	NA	CASGLAGGHEQYF	TGTGCCAGCGGCCTAGCGGGAGGCCACGAGCAGTACTTC
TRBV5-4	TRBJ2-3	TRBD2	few	CASSPRTSSSDTQYF	TGTGCCAGCAGCCCGCGGACTAGTTCGTCAGATACGCAGTATTTT
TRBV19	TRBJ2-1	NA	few	CASRQPRGRDNEQFF	TGTGCCAGTAGACAACCCAGGGGCAGGGACAATGAGCAGTTCTTC
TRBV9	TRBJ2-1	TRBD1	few	CASSETGGGNEQFF	TGTGCCAGCAGCGAGACAGGGGGCGGGAATGAGCAGTTCTTC
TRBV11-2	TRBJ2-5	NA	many	CASARYGNQETQYF	TGTGCCAGCGCCCGTTACGGGAACCAAGAGACCCAGTACTTC
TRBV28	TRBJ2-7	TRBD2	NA	CVSNRGGDSYEQYF	TGTGTCAGCAATCGGGGAGGGGACTCCTACGAGCAGTACTTC
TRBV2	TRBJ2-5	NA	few	CASTPSRETQYF	TGTGCCAGCACCCCCAGCAGGGAGACCCAGTACTTC
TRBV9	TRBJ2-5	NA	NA	CASSAENPGTQYF	TGTGCCAGCAGCGCAGAAAACCCTGGGACCCAGTACTTC
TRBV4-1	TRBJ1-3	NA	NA	CASSQDFPGMSRDTIYF	TGCGCCAGCAGCCAAGATTTCCCCGGGATGAGTAGGGACACCATATATTTT
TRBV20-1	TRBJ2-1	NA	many	CSAPGNTEQFF	TGCAGTGCGCCGGGGAATACAGAGCAGTTCTTC
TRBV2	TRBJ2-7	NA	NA	CASLNGTSYEQYF	TGTGCCAGCCTAAACGGGACCTCCTACGAGCAGTACTTC
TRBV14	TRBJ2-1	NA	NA	CASSHIRGYNEQFF	TGTGCCAGCAGCCACATCAGGGGATACAATGAGCAGTTCTTC
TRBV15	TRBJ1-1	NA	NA	CATSRDQQEAFF	TGTGCCACCAGCAGAGATCAACAGGAAGCTTTCTTT
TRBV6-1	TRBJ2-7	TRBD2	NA	CASTISGAQNWDEQYF	TGTGCCAGCACAATAAGCGGGGCGCAGAATTGGGACGAGCAGTACTTC
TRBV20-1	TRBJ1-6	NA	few	CSARGWAPPGANSPLHF	TGCAGTGCTAGAGGTTGGGCTCCCCCGGGGGCTAATTCACCCCTCCACTTT
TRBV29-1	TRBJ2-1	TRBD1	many	CSAALGTGKVFGFMDEQFF	TGCAGCGCCGCCCTAGGGACAGGGAAAGTCTTTGGGTTCATGGATGAGCAGTTCTTC
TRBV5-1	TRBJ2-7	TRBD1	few	CASSLLPGQGFGEQYF	TGCGCCAGCAGCCTACTTCCGGGACAGGGTTTTGGCGAGCAGTACTTC
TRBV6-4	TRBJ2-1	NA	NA	CASSDSLVNEQFF	TGTGCCAGCAGTGACTCGCTAGTGAATGAGCAGTTCTTC
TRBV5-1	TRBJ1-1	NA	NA	CASSPMDKNTEAFF	TGCGCCAGCAGCCCAATGGACAAGAACACTGAAGCTTTCTTT